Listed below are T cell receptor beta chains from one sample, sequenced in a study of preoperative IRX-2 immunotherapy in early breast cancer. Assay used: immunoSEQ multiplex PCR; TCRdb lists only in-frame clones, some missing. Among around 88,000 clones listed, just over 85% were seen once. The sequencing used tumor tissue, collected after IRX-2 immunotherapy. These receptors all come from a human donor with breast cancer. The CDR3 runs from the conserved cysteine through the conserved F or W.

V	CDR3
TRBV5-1	CASSSGTNTGELFF
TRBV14	CASSLPGRANEQYF
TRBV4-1	CASSQDLGVREQYF
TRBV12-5	CASGPGGRGTEAFF
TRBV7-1	CASSTDRQGYEQYF
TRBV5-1	CASSLGRGNYGYTF
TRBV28	CASSLLLDEQYF
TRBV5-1	CASSLDDSKLYGYTF
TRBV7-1	CASSQRQSSYEQYF
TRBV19	CASSRSTGVKGYGYTF